The clone carrying this TCR beta chain was seen only a few times. This specimen comes from a study of cytomegalovirus exposure and HLA in healthy donors. With 60 Vbeta and 13 Jbeta primers, the PCR was carried out. The data were produced by immunoSEQ multiplex PCR, yet TCRdb's version contains in-frame clones alone and is incomplete. The sample lists over 150,000 clones, around 80% occurring once. Germline lookup yields CDR1 SGHVS and CDR2 FNYEAQ. CDR3 size: 16 residues. V gave up 5 bases and J gave up 0 bases; unmatched junction bases: 8. The chain carries TRBV7-6 and TRBJ1-1; 8 bases align to TRBD1. The sequenced sample was PBMCs. The receptor comes from a woman aged 60 to 75 in good health and CMV-seropositive. DNA of the CDR3: TGTGCCAGCAGCCCCGGGACAGGAGCTTTGAACACTGAAGCTTTCTTT. Translation: CASSPGTGALNTEAFF.